This entry is about one TCR beta chain. Its antigen is currently unknown. This record belongs to a study of cytomegalovirus exposure and HLA in healthy donors. About the research overall: Later analysis reported that the 110 or so validation repertoires shared the platform of the roughly 680 first-cohort repertoires. Whole-study results and caveats: The finding came from a later analysis; first-cohort TCR clusters tended to co-occur in the roughly 120 validation repertoires. Diagnosis of cytomegalovirus status made by the classifier reportedly showed high specificity and sensitivity. The CMV antigen specificity of three CMV-associated chains was confirmed through in vitro analysis.

Germline assignment: CDR1 SGHRS and CDR2 YFSETQ. This CDR3 has 15 residues. The V end was cut by 4 bases, the J end by 5 bases, with 15 bases between. Profiled with immunoSEQ multiplex PCR; TCRdb holds only in-frame clones, not every one. In the table there are 240,000 or so clones, 75% to 90% of which are singletons. The sample consisted of PBMCs. The sequence was collected from a woman in her twenties or thirties in good health and CMV-seropositive. The chain has TRBV5-1 and TRBJ1-4; D is perhaps TRBD1 (6 bases). CDR3 in amino acids: CASSPRQATNEKLFF. As DNA, the CDR3 is TGCGCCAGCAGCCCTCGACAGGCCACGAATGAAAAACTGTTTTTT.